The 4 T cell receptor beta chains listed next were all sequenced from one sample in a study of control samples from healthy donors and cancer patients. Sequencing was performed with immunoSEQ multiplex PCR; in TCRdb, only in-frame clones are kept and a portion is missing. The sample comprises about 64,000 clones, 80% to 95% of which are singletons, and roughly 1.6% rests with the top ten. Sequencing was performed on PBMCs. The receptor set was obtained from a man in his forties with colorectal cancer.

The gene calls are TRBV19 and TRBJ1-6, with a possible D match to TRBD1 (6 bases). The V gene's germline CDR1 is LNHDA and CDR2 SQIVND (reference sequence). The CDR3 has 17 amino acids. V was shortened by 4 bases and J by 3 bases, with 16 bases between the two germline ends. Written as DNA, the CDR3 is TGTGCCAGTAGTACCCCGGACAGCGGATTCTATAATTCACCCCTCCACTTT. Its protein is CASSTPDSGFYNSPLHF.

The CDR3 sequence: CSVEVAASGNTIYF. CDR3 DNA sequence: TGCAGCGTTGAGGTTGCTGCCTCTGGAAACACCATATATTTT. The rearrangement links TRBV29-1 to TRBJ1-3; D remains unclear. Trimming pared 3 bases from V and 0 bases from J, leaving 9 bases between. Germline CDR1 reads SQVTM; CDR2 reads ANQGSEA. The CDR3 is 14 amino acids.

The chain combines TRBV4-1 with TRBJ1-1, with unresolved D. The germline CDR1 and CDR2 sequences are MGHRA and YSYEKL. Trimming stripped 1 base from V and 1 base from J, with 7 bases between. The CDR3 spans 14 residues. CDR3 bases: TGCGCCAGCAGCCAAGGGCTTCCGAACACTGAAGCTTTCTTT. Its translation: CASSQGLPNTEAFF.

The CDR3 reads CASSLGGGDQETQYF. For the CDR3, the DNA is TGCGCCAGCAGCTTGGGGGGAGGGGACCAAGAGACCCAGTACTTC. The chain recombines TRBV5-1 with TRBJ2-5, with TRBD2 matching over 7 bases. The CDR3 has 15 amino acids. Germline loops: CDR1 SGHRS, CDR2 YFSETQ. Losses at the gene ends were 0 bases for V and 0 bases for J; bases not matched to a gene: 2.